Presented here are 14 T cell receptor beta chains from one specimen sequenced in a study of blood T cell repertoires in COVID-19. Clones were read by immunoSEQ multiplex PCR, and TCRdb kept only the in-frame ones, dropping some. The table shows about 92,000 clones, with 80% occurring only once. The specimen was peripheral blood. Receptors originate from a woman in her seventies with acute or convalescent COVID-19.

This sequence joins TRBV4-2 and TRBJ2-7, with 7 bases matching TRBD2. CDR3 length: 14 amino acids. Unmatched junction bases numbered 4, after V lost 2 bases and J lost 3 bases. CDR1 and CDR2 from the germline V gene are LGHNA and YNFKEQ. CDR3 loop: CASSQIGTNYEQYF. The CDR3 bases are TGTGCCAGCAGCCAAATAGGGACTAACTACGAGCAGTACTTC.

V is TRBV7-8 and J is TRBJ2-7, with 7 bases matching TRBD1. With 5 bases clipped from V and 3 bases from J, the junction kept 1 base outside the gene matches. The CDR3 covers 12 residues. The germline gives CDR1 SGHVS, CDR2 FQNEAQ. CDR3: CASSRQGYEQYF. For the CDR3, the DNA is TGTGCCAGCAGCCGACAGGGCTACGAGCAGTACTTC.

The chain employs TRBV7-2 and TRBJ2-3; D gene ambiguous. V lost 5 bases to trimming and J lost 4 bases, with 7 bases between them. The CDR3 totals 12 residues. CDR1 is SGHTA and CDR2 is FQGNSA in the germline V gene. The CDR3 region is CASSRLPDTQYF. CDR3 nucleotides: TGTGCCAGCAGCCGACTCCCAGATACGCAGTATTTT.

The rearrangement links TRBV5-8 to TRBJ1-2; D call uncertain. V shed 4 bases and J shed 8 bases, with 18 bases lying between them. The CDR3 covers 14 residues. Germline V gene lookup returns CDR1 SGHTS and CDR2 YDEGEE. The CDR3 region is CASSLLAVLGGYTF. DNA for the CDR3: TGTGCCAGCAGCCTATTAGCGGTCTTGGGGGGCTACACCTTC.

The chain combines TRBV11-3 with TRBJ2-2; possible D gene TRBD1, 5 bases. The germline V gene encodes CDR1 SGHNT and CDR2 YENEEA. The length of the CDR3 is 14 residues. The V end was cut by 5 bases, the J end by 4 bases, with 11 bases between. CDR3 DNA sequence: TGTGCCAGCAGCATTGACAGATTCACCGGGGAGCTGTTTTTT. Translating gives CASSIDRFTGELFF.

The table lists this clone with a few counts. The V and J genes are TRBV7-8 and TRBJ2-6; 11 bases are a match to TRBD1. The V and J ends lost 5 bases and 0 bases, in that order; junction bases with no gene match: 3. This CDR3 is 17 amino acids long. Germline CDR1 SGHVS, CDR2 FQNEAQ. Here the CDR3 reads CASSTDRGPSGANVLTF. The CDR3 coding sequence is TGTGCCAGCAGCACGGACAGGGGGCCCTCTGGGGCCAACGTCCTGACTTTC.

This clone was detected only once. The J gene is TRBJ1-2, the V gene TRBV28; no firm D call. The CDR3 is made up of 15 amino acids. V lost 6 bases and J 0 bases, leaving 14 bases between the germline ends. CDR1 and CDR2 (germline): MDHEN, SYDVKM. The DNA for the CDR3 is TGTGCCAGCAGAATTACGAGTCCCGCTAACTATGGCTACACCTTC. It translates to CASRITSPANYGYTF.

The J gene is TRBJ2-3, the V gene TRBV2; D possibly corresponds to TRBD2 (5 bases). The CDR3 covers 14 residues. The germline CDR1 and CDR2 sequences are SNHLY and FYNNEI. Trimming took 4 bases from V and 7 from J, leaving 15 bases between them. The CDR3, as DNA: TGTGCCAGCAGTGGACCGGGAATTCTGAATACGCAGTATTTT. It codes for CASSGPGILNTQYF.

CDR3 sequence: CASSYRTTTYNEQFF. CDR3 nucleotides: TGTGCCAGCAGTTACCGGACAACGACCTACAATGAGCAGTTCTTC. The chain uses TRBV6-5 and TRBJ2-1; TRBD1 might be the D (5 bases). In germline, CDR1 is MNHEY, CDR2 SVGAGI. CDR3 length equals 15 residues. V lost 2 bases to trimming and J lost 2 bases, with 10 bases between them.

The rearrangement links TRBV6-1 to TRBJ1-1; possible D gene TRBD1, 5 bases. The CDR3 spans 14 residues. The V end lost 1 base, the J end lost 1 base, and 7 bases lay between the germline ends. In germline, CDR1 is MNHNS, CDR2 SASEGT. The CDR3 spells CASSEGQRNTEAFF. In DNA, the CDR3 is TGTGCCAGCAGTGAAGGACAGAGGAACACTGAAGCTTTCTTT.

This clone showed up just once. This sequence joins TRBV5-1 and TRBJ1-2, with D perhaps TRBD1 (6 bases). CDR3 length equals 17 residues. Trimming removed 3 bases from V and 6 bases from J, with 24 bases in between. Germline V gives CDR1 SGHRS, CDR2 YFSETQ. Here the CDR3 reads CASSSAPTGTTIHGYTF. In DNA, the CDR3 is TGCGCCAGCAGCTCCGCCCCGACAGGAACGACTATTCATGGCTACACCTTC.

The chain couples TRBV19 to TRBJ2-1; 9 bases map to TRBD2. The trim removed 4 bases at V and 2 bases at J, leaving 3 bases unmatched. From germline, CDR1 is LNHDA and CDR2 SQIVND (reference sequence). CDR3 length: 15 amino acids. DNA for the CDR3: TGTGCCAGTAGTAATAAGCGGGAGGCCTACAATGAGCAGTTCTTC. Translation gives CASSNKREAYNEQFF. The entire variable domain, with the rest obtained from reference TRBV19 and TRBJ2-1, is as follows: DGGITQSPKYLFRKEGQNVTLSCEQNLNHDAMYWYRQDPGQGLRLIYYSQIVNDFQKGDIAEGYSVSREKKESFPLTVTSAQKNPTAFYLCASSNKREAYNEQFFGPGTRLTVL.

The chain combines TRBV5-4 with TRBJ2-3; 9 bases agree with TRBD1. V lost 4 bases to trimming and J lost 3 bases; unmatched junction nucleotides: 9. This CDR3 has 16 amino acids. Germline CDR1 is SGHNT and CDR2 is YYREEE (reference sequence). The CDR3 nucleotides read TGTGCCAGCAGCGGGGGACAGGGCCTAGAGACAGATACGCAGTATTTT. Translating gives CASSGGQGLETDTQYF.

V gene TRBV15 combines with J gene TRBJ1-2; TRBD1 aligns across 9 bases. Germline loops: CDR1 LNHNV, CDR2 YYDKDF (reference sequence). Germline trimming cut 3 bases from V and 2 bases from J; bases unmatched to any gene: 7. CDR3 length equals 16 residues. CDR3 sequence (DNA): TGTGCCACCAGCAGGACTACCGGGACAGGGAACTATGGCTACACCTTC. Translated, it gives CATSRTTGTGNYGYTF. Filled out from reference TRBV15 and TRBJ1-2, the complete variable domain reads DAMVIQNPRYQVTQFGKPVTLSCSQTLNHNVMYWYQQKSSQAPKLLFHYYDKDFNNEADTPDNFQSRRPNTSFCFLDIRSPGLGDTAMYLCATSRTTGTGNYGYTFGSGTRLTVV.